The 24 T cell receptor beta chains listed next were all sequenced from one sample in a study of OX40 agonist ivuxolimab in advanced cancers. Generated by immunoSEQ multiplex PCR, the TCRdb table keeps only in-frame clones and is missing some. The table lists tens of thousands of clones, more than 75% of them singletons. Sequences were derived from CD4+ or CD8+ T cells sorted from blood, sampled in a trial of the OX40 agonist ivuxolimab. Receptors originate from an adult with an advanced solid tumor such as melanoma, head and neck, liver or kidney cancer.

This clone is labeled medium-sized (0.01 to 0.1%). The chain combines TRBV4-1 with TRBJ2-7, with TRBD1 matching over 7 bases. In germline, CDR1 is MGHRA, CDR2 YSYEKL. The length of the CDR3 is 14 residues. V was clipped by 0 bases and J by 3 bases; unmatched bases: 2. CDR3 in amino acids: CASSQDGTDYEQYF. In DNA form, the CDR3 reads TGCGCCAGCAGCCAAGATGGGACAGACTACGAGCAGTACTTC.

The chain links TRBV6-6 to TRBJ2-4; 13 nucleotides match TRBD2. Germline CDR1 reads MNHNY; CDR2 reads SVGAGI (reference sequence). V lost 4 bases to trimming and J lost 9 bases; unmatched junction nucleotides: 0. This CDR3 contains 13 residues. CDR3 sequence (DNA): TGTGCCAGCAGTTGGACTAGCGGGGGCATTCAGTACTTC. The encoded protein is CASSWTSGGIQYF.

J is TRBJ1-4 and V is TRBV4-1; the match to TRBD1 covers 7 bases. The CDR3 runs 15 residues. Trimming removed 2 bases from V and 4 bases from J; junction bases left unmatched: 4. Germline V gives CDR1 MGHRA, CDR2 YSYEKL. The CDR3 region is CASSQPTGSNEKLFF. CDR3 nucleotide sequence: TGCGCCAGCAGCCAACCGACAGGGAGTAATGAAAAACTGTTTTTT.

V usage is TRBV28 and J usage is TRBJ2-2; 8 bases fit TRBD2. Germline CDR1 MDHEN, CDR2 SYDVKM. The CDR3 is 14 amino acids. The J segment lost 6 bases and the V segment lost 0 bases, leaving 0 bases of the junction unmatched. The CDR3 sequence is CASSLWREAGELFF. The DNA for the CDR3 is TGTGCCAGCAGTTTATGGCGGGAGGCCGGGGAGCTGTTTTTT.

This sequence joins TRBV30 and TRBJ2-7; TRBD2 agrees at 7 bases. CDR3 length: 13 residues. Germline V CDR1 and CDR2: GTSNPN, SVGIG (reference sequence). Germline trimming cut 1 base from V and 7 bases from J; bases unmatched to any gene: 7. CDR3 region: CAWSARLAGEQYF. DNA for the CDR3: TGTGCCTGGAGTGCACGACTAGCTGGAGAGCAGTACTTC.

The table lists this clone with a count of one. This rearrangement joins TRBV6-5 to TRBJ2-7; unclear D gene. Trimming stripped 8 bases from V and 4 bases from J, with 12 bases between. This CDR3 has 12 amino acids. CDR1 and CDR2 from the germline V gene are MNHEY and SVGAGI. CDR3 residues: CASGKDGYEQYF. In nucleotides, the CDR3 is TGTGCCAGCGGGAAGGACGGGTACGAGCAGTACTTC.

This chain connects TRBV14 to TRBJ2-6; 7 positions match TRBD1. V lost 5 bases and J lost 2; bases outside the gene matches: 12. This CDR3 comprises 18 residues. Germline CDR1 and CDR2: SGHDN and FVKESK. The CDR3 reads CASSSYLTGVAGANVLTF. For the CDR3, the DNA is TGTGCCAGCAGCTCTTACCTAACAGGGGTGGCTGGGGCCAACGTCCTGACTTTC.

The chain employs TRBV28 and TRBJ2-2, with TRBD1 matching 9 bases. CDR3 size: 15 residues. Germline CDR1 MDHEN, CDR2 SYDVKM. V was pared by 5 bases and J by 3 bases, with 4 bases of the junction left unmatched. CDR3 in amino acids: CASSPTGGYTGELFF. CDR3 DNA sequence: TGTGCCAGCAGTCCGACAGGGGGTTACACCGGGGAGCTGTTTTTT.

This clone occurred a few times. The identical CDR3 is also encoded by other nucleotide sequences in the sample. J is TRBJ2-5 and V is TRBV25-1; TRBD2 aligns across 10 bases. Trimming at V came to 5 bases and at J to 5 bases, leaving 8 bases not matched to a gene. CDR1 and CDR2 from the germline V gene are MGHDK and SYGVNS. The CDR3 runs 15 residues. CDR3 protein: CASSRPAGGPETQYF. The CDR3 DNA reads as TGTGCCAGCAGTAGGCCAGCGGGAGGGCCGGAGACCCAGTACTTC.

V gene TRBV5-5 combines with J gene TRBJ1-3; 9 bases fit TRBD1. This CDR3 is built from 16 residues. Germline V CDR1 and CDR2: SGHKS, YYEKEE (reference sequence). V lost 0 bases, J lost 0 bases, and 1 base stayed unmatched. CDR3 amino acids: CASSLEQGASGNTIYF. In DNA, the CDR3 is TGTGCCAGCAGCTTGGAACAGGGGGCCTCTGGAAACACCATATATTTT.

The rearrangement joins TRBV7-2 to TRBJ1-2; no clear D. The V gene lost 1 base and the J gene lost 2 bases, with 2 bases spanning the gap. The CDR3 covers 12 residues. CDR1 is SGHTA, CDR2 FQGNSA, per germline. CDR3: CASSLGNYGYTF. CDR3 nucleotides: TGTGCCAGCAGCTTAGGGAACTATGGCTACACCTTC.

This clone is a singleton in its sample. The chain carries TRBV4-3 and TRBJ2-3; perhaps D is TRBD1 or TRBD2 (5 bases each). CDR3 length equals 14 residues. Per germline, CDR1 LGHNA and CDR2 YSLEER. Trimming removed 3 bases at V and 1 base at J, with 8 bases between. The CDR3 region is CASSQGPGTDTQYF. DNA for the CDR3: TGCGCCAGCAGCCAGGGACCGGGCACAGATACGCAGTATTTT.

The J gene is TRBJ1-1, the V gene TRBV11-2; 10 nucleotides align to TRBD1. This CDR3 has 14 amino acids. The J segment lost 1 base and the V segment lost 5 bases, leaving 1 base of the junction unmatched. The germline gives CDR1 SGHAT, CDR2 FQNNGV. The CDR3 nucleotides are TGTGCCAGCAGCAGACAGGGGGCGAACACTGAAGCTTTCTTT. Protein product: CASSRQGANTEAFF.

The V and J genes are TRBV18 and TRBJ2-7; TRBD2 is a possible D gene (7 bases). Germline-derived CDR1 and CDR2 are KGHSH and LQKENI. This CDR3 has 13 residues. The V gene lost 5 bases and the J gene lost 2 bases, with 10 bases spanning the gap. The CDR3 is CASSGGGPYEQYF. For the CDR3, the DNA is TGTGCCAGCTCAGGGGGGGGGCCCTACGAGCAGTACTTC.

This clone was detected a few times. This chain joins TRBV2 and TRBJ1-5, with TRBD1 matching over 8 bases. CDR3 length: 14 residues. V was clipped by 5 bases and J by 1 base; unmatched bases: 1. CDR1 SNHLY and CDR2 FYNNEI come from the germline V gene. CDR3 amino acids: CASSQGASNQPQHF. DNA for the CDR3: TGTGCCAGCAGTCAGGGGGCGAGCAATCAGCCCCAGCATTTT.

The genes are TRBV23-1 and TRBJ2-7, with a possible D match to TRBD1 (5 bases). TRBV23-1 is filed as an ORF, its function uncertain. With 3 bases removed from V and 2 bases from J, the gap between germline ends came to 20 bases. The CDR3 is 17 residues long. CDR3: CASSHPMGQGGTYEQYF. CDR3 nucleotide sequence: TGCGCCAGCAGTCACCCAATGGGGCAGGGTGGAACCTACGAGCAGTACTTC.

The table lists this clone with a few counts. J is TRBJ1-1 and V is TRBV20-1; D uncertain. This CDR3 is built from 11 residues. From germline, CDR1 is DFQATT and CDR2 SNEGSKA (reference sequence). The V and J ends lost 6 bases and 4 bases respectively, with 9 bases between them. CDR3 amino acids: CSAPLGTEAFF. CDR3 DNA: TGCAGTGCACCGTTGGGCACTGAAGCTTTCTTT.

The V call is TRBV6-5, the J call TRBJ1-3; D not resolved. CDR1 is MNHEY and CDR2 is SVGAGI in the germline V gene. V gave up 3 bases and J gave up 0 bases, with 9 bases separating them. The CDR3 runs 15 residues. The CDR3 region is CASSYNRLSGNTIYF. The CDR3 DNA follows: TGTGCCAGCAGTTATAACCGGCTCTCTGGAAACACCATATATTTT.

V gene TRBV28 combines with J gene TRBJ1-4, with 8 bases matching TRBD1. The junction had 8 bases not matched to a gene; V was cut back by 6 bases and J by 8 bases. The CDR3 runs to 14 residues. Germline CDR1 is MDHEN and CDR2 is SYDVKM. In nucleotides, the CDR3 is TGTGCCAGCAGCTCCGGGACAGGACGCGAAAAACTGTTTTTT. Translating it yields CASSSGTGREKLFF. The whole variable domain, filled in from reference TRBV28 and TRBJ1-4, reads DVKVTQSSRYLVKRTGEKVFLECVQDMDHENMFWYRQDPGLGLRLIYFSYDVKMKEKGDIPEGYSVSREKKERFSLILESASTNQTSMYLCASSSGTGREKLFFGSGTQLSVL.

V gene TRBV27 combines with J gene TRBJ2-2; D is uncertain. Germline assignment: CDR1 MNHEY and CDR2 SMNVEV (reference sequence). The CDR3 is made up of 11 amino acids. Trimming cost V 4 bases and J 3 bases, with 0 bases left between them. Written as DNA, the CDR3 is TGTGCCAGCAGTTACACCGGGGAGCTGTTTTTT. It encodes CASSYTGELFF.

This chain joins TRBV7-9 and TRBJ2-5, with TRBD2 identical over 9 bases. J was trimmed by 4 bases and V by 5 bases; bases with no gene match: 5. The CDR3 has 14 residues. Germline loops: CDR1 SEHNR, CDR2 FQNEAQ (reference sequence). CDR3 protein: CASSLPAGGETQYF. CDR3 DNA: TGTGCCAGCAGCCTTCCAGCGGGGGGAGAGACCCAGTACTTC.

The V call is TRBV12-1, the J call TRBJ1-1; TRBD1 reflects the table's D call only, with no check against the DNA. TRBV12-1 is described as a pseudogene. The CDR3 consists of 15 residues. The CDR3 protein is CASSCARTGKPEAFF. CDR3 nucleotides: TGTGCCAGCAGCTGCGCCAGGACAGGGAAACCTGAAGCTTTCTTT.

V and J are TRBV19 and TRBJ2-3, with D tentatively TRBD1 or TRBD2 (5 bases each). Per the germline V gene, CDR1 is LNHDA and CDR2 is SQIVND (reference sequence). This CDR3 has 13 residues. The ends were cut back, 7 bases at V and 6 bases at J, with 14 bases in the middle. The CDR3 loop is CASTNPGRDTQYF. The CDR3 DNA follows: TGTGCCAGTACCAACCCGGGGCGCGATACGCAGTATTTT.

Regarding this clone: The same CDR3 can be traced to other DNA sequences in this sample. The CDR3 spells CASSDPGLAAGANVLTF. The CDR3 DNA follows: TGTGCCAGCAGCGATCCCGGACTAGCAGCTGGGGCCAACGTCCTGACTTTC. V gene TRBV4-2 combines with J gene TRBJ2-6, with 8 bases aligning to TRBD2. The trim removed 5 bases at V and 2 bases at J, leaving 8 bases unmatched. The V gene's germline CDR1 is LGHNA and CDR2 YNFKEQ. CDR3 length: 17 residues.